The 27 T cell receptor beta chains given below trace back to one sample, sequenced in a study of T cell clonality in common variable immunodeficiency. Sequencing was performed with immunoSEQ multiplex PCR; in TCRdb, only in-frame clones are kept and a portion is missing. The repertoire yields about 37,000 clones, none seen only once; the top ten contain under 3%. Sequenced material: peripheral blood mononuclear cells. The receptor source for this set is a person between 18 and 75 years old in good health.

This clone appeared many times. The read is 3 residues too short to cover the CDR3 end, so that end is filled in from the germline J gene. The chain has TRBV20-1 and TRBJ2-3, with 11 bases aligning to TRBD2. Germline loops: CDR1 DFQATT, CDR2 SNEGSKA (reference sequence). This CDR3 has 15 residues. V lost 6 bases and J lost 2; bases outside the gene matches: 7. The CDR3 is CSALGLADPTDTQYF. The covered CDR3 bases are TGCAGTGCCCTGGGACTAGCGGATCCCACAGATACG.

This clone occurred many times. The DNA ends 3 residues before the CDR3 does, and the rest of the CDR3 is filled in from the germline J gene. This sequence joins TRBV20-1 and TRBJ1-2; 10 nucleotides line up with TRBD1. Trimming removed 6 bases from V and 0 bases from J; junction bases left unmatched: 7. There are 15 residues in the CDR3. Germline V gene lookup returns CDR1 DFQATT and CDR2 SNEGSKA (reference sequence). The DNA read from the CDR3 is TGCAGTGCCCGGGACAGGGGAACAGCTAACTATGGC. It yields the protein CSARDRGTANYG. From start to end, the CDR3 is CSARDRGTANYGYTF.

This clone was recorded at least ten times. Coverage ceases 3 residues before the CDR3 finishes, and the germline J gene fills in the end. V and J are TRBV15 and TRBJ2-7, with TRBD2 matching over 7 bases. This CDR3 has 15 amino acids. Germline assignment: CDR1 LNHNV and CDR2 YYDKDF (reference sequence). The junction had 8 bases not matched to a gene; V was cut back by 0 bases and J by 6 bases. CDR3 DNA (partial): TGTGCCACCAGCAGAGATCATCCAGCGGGGAGCGAG. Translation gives CATSRDHPAGSE. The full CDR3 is CATSRDHPAGSEQYF.

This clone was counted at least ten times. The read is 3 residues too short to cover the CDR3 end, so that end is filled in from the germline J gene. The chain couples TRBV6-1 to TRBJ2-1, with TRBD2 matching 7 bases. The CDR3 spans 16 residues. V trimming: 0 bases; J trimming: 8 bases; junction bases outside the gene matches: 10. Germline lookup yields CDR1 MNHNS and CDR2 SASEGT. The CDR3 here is CASSEAGGEGGDEQFF. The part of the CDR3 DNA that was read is TGTGCCAGCAGTGAAGCGGGGGGGGAGGGCGGGGATGAG.

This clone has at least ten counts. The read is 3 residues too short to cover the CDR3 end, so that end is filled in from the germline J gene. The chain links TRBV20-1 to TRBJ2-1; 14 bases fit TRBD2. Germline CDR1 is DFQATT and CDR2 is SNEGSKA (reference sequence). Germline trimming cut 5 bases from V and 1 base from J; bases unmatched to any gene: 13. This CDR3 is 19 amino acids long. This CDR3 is CSALHPGLAGVRSYNEQFF. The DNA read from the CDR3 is TGCAGTGCTCTCCATCCGGGACTAGCGGGAGTTCGGTCCTACAATGAG.

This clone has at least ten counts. The CDR3 here is CASTNTGELFF. The sequenced part of the CDR3 DNA is TGTGCCAGTACAAACACCGGGGAG. This chain links TRBV9 with TRBJ2-2, with D unresolved. The read terminates 3 residues before the CDR3 end, so the remaining end is supplied by the germline J gene. The V and J ends lost 8 bases and 2 bases respectively, with 4 bases between them. The CDR3 has 11 amino acids. CDR1 is SGDLS and CDR2 is YYNGEE in the germline V gene. Full variable domain (outside the CDR3, taken from reference TRBV9 and TRBJ2-2): DSGVTQTPKHLITATGQRVTLRCSPRSGDLSVYWYQQSLDQGLQFLIQYYNGEERAKGNILERFSAQQFPDLHSELNLSSLELGDSALYFCASTNTGELFFGEGSRLTVL.

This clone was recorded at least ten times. CDR3 DNA, as far as it was read: TGTGCTAGTGGTTTGGCAGGATTCAACCCTGGGGCCAACGTC. Residues: CASGLAGFNPGANV. The entire CDR3 sequence reads CASGLAGFNPGANVLTF. The chain employs TRBV12-5 and TRBJ2-6; the D is unclear. Sequencing ends 3 residues short of the CDR3 end; the germline J gene provides the rest. Germline V gene sequence: CDR1 LGHNT, CDR2 FRNRAP. The V end lost 1 base, the J end lost 2 bases, and 12 bases lay between the germline ends. The CDR3 spans 17 residues.

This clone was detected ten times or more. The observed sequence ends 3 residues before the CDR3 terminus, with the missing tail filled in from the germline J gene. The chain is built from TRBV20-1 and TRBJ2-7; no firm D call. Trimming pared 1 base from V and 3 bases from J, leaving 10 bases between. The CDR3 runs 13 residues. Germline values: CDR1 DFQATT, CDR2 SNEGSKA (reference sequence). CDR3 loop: CSARGERDYEQYF. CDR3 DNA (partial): TGCAGTGCTAGAGGCGAGAGAGACTACGAG.

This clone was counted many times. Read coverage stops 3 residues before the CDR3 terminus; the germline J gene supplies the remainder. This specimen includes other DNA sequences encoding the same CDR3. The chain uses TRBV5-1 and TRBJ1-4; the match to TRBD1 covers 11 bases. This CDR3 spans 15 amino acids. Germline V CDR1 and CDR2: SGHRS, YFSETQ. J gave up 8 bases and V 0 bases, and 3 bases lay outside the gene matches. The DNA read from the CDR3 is TGCGCCAGCAGCTTGGCCGGGACAGGGGGGGAAAAA. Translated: CASSLAGTGGEK. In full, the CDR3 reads CASSLAGTGGEKLFF.

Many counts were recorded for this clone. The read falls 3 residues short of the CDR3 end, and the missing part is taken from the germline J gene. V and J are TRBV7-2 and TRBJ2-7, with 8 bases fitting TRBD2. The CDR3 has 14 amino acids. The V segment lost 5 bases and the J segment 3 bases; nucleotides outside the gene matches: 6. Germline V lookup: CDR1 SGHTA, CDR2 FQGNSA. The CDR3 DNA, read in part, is TGTGCCAGCAGCCGTCAGCGGGAGATCTACGAG. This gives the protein CASSRQREIYE. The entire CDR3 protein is CASSRQREIYEQYF.

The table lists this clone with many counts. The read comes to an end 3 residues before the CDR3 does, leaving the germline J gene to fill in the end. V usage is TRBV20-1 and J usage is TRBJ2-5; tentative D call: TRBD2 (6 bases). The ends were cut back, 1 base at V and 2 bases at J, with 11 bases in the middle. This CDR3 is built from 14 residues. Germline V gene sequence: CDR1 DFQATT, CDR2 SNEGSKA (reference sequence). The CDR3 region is CSARGASAQETQYF. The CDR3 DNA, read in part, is TGCAGTGCTAGAGGAGCTAGCGCGCAAGAGACC.

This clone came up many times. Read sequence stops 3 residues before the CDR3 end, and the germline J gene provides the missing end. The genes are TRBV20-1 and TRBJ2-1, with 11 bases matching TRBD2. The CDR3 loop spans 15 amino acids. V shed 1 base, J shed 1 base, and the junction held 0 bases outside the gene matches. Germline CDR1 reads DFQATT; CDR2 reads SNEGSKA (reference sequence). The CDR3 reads CSARASGRSYNEQFF. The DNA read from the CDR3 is TGCAGTGCTAGAGCTAGCGGGAGGTCCTACAATGAG.

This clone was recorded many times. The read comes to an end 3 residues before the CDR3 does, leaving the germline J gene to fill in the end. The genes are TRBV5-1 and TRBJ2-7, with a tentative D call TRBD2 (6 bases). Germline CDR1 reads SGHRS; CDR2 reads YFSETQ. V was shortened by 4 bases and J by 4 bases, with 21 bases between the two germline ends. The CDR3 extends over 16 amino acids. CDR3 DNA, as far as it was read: TGCGCCAGCAGCGGGGGTCCGGGACTGACCTTTTACGAG. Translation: CASSGGPGLTFYE. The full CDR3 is CASSGGPGLTFYEQYF.

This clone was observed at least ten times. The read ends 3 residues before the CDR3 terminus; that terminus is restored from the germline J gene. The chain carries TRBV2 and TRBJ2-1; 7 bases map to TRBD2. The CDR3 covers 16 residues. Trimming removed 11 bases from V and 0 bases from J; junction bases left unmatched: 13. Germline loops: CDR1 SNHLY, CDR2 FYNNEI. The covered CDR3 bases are TGTGCCTTAGAGGCGGCGGGAGTCTTCTCCTACAATGAG. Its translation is CALEAAGVFSYNE. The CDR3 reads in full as CALEAAGVFSYNEQFF. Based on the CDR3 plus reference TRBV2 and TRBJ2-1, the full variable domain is EPEVTQTPSHQVTQMGQEVILRCVPISNHLYFYWYRQILGQKVEFLVSFYNNEISEKSEIFDDQFSVERPDGSNFTLKIRSTKLEDSAMYFCALEAAGVFSYNEQFFGPGTRLTVL.

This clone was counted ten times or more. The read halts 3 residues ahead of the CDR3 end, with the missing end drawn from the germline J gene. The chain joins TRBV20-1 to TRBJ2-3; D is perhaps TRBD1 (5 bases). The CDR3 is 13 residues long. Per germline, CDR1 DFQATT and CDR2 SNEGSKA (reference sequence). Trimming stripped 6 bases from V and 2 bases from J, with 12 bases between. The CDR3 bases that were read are TGCAGTGCCGAGACAGCAGACACAGATACG. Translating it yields CSAETADTDT. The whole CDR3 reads CSAETADTDTQYF.

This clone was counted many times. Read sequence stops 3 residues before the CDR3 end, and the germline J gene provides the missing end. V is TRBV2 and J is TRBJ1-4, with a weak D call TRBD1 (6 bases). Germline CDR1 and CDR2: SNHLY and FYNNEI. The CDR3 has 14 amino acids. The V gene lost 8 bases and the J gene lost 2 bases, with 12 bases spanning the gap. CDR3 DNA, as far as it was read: TGTGCCAGCCGGAAGGGGGACACTAATGAAAAA. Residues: CASRKGDTNEK. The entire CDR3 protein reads CASRKGDTNEKLFF. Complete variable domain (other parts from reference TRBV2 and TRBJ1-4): EPEVTQTPSHQVTQMGQEVILRCVPISNHLYFYWYRQILGQKVEFLVSFYNNEISEKSEIFDDQFSVERPDGSNFTLKIRSTKLEDSAMYFCASRKGDTNEKLFFGSGTQLSVL.

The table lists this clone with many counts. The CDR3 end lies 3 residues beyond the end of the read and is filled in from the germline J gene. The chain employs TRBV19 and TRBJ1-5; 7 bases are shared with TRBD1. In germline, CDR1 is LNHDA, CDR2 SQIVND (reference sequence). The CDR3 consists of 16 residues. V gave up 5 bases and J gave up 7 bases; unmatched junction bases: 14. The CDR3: CASSFGGNRGWQPQHF. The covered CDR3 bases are TGTGCCAGTAGTTTTGGGGGGAACAGGGGTTGGCAGCCC.

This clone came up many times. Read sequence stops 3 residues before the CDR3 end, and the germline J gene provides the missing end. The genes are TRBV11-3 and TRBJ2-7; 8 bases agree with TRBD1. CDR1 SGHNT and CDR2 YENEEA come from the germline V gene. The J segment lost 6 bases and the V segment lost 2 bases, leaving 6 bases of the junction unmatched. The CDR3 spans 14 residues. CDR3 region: CASSLSGQGTEQYF. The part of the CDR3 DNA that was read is TGTGCCAGCAGCTTATCCGGACAGGGAACCGAG.

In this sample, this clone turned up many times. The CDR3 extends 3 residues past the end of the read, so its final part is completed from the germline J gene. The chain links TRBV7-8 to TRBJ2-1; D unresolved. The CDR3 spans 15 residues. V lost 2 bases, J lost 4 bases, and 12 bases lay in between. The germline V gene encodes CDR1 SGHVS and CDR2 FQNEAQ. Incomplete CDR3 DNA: TGTGCCAGCAGCTTACATAAGACACCTTACAATGAG. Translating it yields CASSLHKTPYNE. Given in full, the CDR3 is CASSLHKTPYNEQFF.

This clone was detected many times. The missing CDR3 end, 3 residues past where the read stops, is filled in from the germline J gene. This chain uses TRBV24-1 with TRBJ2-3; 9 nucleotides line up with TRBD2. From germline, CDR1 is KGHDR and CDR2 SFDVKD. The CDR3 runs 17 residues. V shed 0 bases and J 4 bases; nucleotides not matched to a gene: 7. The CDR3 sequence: CATSDLPASGTSDTQYF. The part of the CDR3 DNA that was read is TGTGCCACCAGTGATTTGCCGGCTAGCGGGACCTCAGATACG.

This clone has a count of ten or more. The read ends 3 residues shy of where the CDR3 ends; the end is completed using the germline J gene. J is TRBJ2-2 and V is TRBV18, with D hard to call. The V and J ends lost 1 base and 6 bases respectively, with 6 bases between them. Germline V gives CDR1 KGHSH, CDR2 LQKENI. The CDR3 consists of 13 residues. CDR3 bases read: TGTGCCAGCTCACCACAGGGTCCCGGGGAG. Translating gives CASSPQGPGE. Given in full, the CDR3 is CASSPQGPGELFF.

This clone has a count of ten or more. CDR3 DNA, as far as it was read: TGTGCCAGCAGTGGCGTGGCAGGGAACTCCTACAATGAG. This sequence encodes CASSGVAGNSYNE. The entire CDR3 reads CASSGVAGNSYNEQFF. The chain is built from TRBV6-1 and TRBJ2-1; TRBD1 might be the D (5 bases). The CDR3 end is not reached by the read, which stops 3 residues before it; the germline J gene fills it in. CDR3 length: 16 amino acids. V was shortened by 4 bases and J by 0 bases, with 13 bases between the two germline ends. The germline CDR1 and CDR2 sequences are MNHNS and SASEGT.

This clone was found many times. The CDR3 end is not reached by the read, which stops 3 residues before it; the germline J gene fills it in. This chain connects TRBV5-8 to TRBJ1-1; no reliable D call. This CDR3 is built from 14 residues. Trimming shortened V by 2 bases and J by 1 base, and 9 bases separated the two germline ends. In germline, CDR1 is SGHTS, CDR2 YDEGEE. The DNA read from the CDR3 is TGTGCCAGCAGCTTCGCACTTGGGAACACTGAA. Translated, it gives CASSFALGNTE. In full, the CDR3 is CASSFALGNTEAFF.

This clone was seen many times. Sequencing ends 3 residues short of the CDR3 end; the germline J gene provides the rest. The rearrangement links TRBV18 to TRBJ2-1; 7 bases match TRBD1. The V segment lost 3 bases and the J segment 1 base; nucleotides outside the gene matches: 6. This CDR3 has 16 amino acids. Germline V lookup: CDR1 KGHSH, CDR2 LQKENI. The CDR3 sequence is CASSPVTGDSYNEQFF. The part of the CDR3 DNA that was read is TGTGCCAGCTCACCCGTAACAGGGGATTCCTACAATGAG.

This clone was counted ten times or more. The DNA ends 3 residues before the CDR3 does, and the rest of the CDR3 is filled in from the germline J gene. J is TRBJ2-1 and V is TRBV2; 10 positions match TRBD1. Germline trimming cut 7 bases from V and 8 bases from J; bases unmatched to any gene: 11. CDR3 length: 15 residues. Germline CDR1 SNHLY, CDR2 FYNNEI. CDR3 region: CASKKMGQGTDEQFF. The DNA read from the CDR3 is TGTGCCAGCAAAAAAATGGGACAGGGGACCGATGAG.

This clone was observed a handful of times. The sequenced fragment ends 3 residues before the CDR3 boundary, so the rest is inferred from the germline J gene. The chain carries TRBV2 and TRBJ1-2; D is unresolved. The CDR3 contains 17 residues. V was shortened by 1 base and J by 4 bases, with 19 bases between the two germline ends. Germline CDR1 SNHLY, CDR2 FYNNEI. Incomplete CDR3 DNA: TGTGCCAGCAGTGAAGAACCAGGAACTTTCCCTGCCTATGGC. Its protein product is CASSEEPGTFPAYG. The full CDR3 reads CASSEEPGTFPAYGYTF. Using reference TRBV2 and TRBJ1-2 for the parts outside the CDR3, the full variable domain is EPEVTQTPSHQVTQMGQEVILRCVPISNHLYFYWYRQILGQKVEFLVSFYNNEISEKSEIFDDQFSVERPDGSNFTLKIRSTKLEDSAMYFCASSEEPGTFPAYGYTFGSGTRLTVV.

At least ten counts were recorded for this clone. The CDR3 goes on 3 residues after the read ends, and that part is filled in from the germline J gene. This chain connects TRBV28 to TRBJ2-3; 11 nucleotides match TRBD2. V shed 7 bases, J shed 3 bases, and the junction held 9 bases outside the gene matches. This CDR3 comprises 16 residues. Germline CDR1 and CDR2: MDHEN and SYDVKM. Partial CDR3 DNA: TGTGCCAGCATTTCCTTAGCGGGAGGGCCGACAGATACG. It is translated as CASISLAGGPTDT. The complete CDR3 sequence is CASISLAGGPTDTQYF.